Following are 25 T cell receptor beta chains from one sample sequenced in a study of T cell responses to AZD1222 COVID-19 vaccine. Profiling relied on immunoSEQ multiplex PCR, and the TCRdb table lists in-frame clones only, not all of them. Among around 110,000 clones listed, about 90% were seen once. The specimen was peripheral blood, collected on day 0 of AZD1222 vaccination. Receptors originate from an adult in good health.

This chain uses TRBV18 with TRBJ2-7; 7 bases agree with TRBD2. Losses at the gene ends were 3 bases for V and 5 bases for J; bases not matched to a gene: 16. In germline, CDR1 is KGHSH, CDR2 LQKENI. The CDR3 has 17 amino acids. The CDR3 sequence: CASSPSQRAGNSHEQYF. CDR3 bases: TGTGCCAGCTCACCCTCGCAGAGAGCGGGAAATTCCCACGAGCAGTACTTC.

The CDR3 DNA reads as TGTGCCAGCGCGCCTAGCGGGATCGAGCAGTACTTC. Translating gives CASAPSGIEQYF. The V call is TRBV13, the J call TRBJ2-7; 9 bases fit TRBD2. The germline V gene has CDR1 PRHDT and CDR2 FYEKMQ (reference sequence). The CDR3 spans 12 residues. V shed 8 bases and J 6 bases; nucleotides not matched to a gene: 5.

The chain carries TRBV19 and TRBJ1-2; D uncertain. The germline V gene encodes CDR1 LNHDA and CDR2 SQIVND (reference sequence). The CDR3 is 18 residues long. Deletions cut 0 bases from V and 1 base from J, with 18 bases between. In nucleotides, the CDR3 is TGTGCCAGTAGTATAGATTTGACGTCCCGGAGGAATAACTATGGCTACACCTTC. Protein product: CASSIDLTSRRNNYGYTF. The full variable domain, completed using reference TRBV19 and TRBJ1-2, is DGGITQSPKYLFRKEGQNVTLSCEQNLNHDAMYWYRQDPGQGLRLIYYSQIVNDFQKGDIAEGYSVSREKKESFPLTVTSAQKNPTAFYLCASSIDLTSRRNNYGYTFGSGTRLTVV.

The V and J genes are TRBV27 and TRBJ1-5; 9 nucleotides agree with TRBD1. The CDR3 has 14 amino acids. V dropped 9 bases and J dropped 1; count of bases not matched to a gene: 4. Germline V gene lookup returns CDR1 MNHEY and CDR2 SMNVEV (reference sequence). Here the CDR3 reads CASKGQGSNQPQHF. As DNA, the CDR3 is TGTGCCAGTAAAGGACAGGGGAGCAATCAGCCCCAGCATTTT.

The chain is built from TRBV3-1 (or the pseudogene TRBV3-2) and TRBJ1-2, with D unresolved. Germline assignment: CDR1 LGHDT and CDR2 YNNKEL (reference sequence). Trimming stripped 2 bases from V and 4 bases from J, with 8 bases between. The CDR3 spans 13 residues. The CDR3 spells CASSQLSSYGYTF. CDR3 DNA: TGTGCCAGCAGCCAACTATCCTCCTATGGCTACACCTTC.

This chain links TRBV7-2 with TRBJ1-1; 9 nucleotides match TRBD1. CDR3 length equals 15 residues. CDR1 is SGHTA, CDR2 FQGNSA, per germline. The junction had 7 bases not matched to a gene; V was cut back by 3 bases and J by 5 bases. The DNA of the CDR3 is TGTGCCAGCAGCTTGAGGACAGGGGTTAGTACTGAAGCTTTCTTT. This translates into CASSLRTGVSTEAFF.

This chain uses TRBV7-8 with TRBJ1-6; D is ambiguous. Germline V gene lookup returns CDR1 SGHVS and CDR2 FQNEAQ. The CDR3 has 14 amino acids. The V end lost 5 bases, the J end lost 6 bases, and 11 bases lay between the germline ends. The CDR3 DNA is TGTGCCAGCAGCCGAGTAAATCGTAATTCACCCCTCCACTTT. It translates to CASSRVNRNSPLHF.

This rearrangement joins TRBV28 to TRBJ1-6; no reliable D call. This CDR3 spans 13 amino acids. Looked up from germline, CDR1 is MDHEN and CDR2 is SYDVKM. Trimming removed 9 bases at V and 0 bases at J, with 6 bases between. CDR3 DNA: TGTGCCAGTTTGAGCTCCTATAATTCACCCCTCCACTTT. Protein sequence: CASLSSYNSPLHF.

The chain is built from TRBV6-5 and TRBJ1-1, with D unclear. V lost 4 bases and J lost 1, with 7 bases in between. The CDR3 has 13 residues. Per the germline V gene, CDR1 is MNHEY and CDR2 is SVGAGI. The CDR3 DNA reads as TGTGCCAGCAGTTTGAATCGGAACACTGAAGCTTTCTTT. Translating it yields CASSLNRNTEAFF.

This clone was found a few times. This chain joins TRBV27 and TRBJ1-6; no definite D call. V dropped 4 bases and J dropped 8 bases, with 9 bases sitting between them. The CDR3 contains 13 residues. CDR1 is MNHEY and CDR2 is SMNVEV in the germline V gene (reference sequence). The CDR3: CASSWRGYSPLHF. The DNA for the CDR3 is TGTGCCAGCAGTTGGCGAGGGTATTCACCCCTCCACTTT.

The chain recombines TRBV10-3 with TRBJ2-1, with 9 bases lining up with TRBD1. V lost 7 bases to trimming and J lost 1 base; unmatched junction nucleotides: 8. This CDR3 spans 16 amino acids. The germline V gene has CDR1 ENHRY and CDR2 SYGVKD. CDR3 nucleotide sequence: TGTGCCATCAATCACAGGGGGCGAGAATCCTACAATGAGCAGTTCTTC. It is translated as CAINHRGRESYNEQFF.

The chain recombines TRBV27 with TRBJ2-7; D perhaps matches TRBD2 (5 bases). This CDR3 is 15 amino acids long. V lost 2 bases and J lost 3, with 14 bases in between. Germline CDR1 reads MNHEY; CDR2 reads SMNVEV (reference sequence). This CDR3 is CASSLRTQSVYEQYF. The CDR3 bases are TGTGCCAGCAGTTTACGGACTCAATCGGTCTACGAGCAGTACTTC.

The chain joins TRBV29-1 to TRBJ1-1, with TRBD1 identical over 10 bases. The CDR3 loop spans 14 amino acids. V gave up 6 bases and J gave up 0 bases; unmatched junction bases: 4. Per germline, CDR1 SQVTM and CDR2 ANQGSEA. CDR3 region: CSVGQGVMNTEAFF. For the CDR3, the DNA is TGCAGCGTCGGACAGGGGGTCATGAACACTGAAGCTTTCTTT. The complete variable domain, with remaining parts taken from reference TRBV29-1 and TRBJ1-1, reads SAVISQKPSRDICQRGTSLTIQCQVDSQVTMMFWYRQQPGQSLTLIATANQGSEATYESGFVIDKFPISRPNLTFSTLTVSNMSPEDSSIYLCSVGQGVMNTEAFFGQGTRLTVV.

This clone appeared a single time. CDR3 in amino acids: CASSLKLGRVTGELFF. CDR3 nucleotide sequence: TGTGCCAGCAGTTTAAAGTTGGGCAGGGTGACCGGGGAGCTGTTTTTT. The chain couples TRBV27 to TRBJ2-2, with D possibly TRBD1 on 5 matching bases. V was pared by 2 bases and J by 5 bases, with 15 bases between. CDR1 is MNHEY, CDR2 SMNVEV, per germline (reference sequence). The CDR3 length is 16 residues.

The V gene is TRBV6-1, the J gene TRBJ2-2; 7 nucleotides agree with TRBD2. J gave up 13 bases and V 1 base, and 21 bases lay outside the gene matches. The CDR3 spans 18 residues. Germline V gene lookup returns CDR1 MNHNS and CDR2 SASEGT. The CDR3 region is CASSEEVVGGPSQTLLFF. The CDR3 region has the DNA TGTGCCAGCAGTGAAGAGGTCGTGGGAGGGCCCTCGCAAACCTTGCTGTTTTTT.

The CDR3: CATSDLTDRARETQYF. The CDR3 DNA reads TGTGCCACCAGTGATTTGACGGACAGGGCTCGAGAGACCCAGTACTTC. The chain carries TRBV24-1 and TRBJ2-5; 8 bases fit TRBD1. Germline CDR1 KGHDR, CDR2 SFDVKD. The CDR3 runs to 16 residues. J lost 4 bases, V lost 0 bases, and 6 bases had no gene match.

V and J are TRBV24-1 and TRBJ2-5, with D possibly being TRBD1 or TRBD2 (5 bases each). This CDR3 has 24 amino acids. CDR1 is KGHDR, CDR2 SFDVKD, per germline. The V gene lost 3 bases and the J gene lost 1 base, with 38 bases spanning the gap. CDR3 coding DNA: TGTGCCACCAGTGATGACGACGTCGGCTCTTTGGGAGTGCCCAGTAGGGGCTCCCAAGAGACCCAGTACTTC. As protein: CATSDDDVGSLGVPSRGSQETQYF.

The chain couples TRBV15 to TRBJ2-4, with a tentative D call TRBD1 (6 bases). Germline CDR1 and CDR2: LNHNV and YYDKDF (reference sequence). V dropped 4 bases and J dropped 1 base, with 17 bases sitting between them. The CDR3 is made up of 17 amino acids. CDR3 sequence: CATSTLTGILAKNIQYF. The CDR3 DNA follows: TGTGCCACCAGCACCCTCACAGGGATTTTGGCCAAAAACATTCAGTACTTC. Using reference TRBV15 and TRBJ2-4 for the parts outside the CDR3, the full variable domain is DAMVIQNPRYQVTQFGKPVTLSCSQTLNHNVMYWYQQKSSQAPKLLFHYYDKDFNNEADTPDNFQSRRPNTSFCFLDIRSPGLGDTAMYLCATSTLTGILAKNIQYFGAGTRLSVL.

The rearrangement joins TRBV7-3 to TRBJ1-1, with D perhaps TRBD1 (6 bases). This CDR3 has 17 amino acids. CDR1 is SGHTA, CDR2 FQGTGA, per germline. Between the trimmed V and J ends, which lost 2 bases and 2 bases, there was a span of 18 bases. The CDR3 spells CASSLHGGLGRNTEAFF. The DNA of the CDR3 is TGTGCCAGCAGCTTACATGGGGGCCTCGGTAGAAACACTGAAGCTTTCTTT.

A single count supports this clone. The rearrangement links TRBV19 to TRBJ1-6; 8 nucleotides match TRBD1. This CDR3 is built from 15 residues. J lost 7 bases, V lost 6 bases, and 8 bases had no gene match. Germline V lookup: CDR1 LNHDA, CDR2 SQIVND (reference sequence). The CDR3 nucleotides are TGTGCCAGTAGCCCCTGGCAGGGGGCGAATTCACCCCTCCACTTT. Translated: CASSPWQGANSPLHF.

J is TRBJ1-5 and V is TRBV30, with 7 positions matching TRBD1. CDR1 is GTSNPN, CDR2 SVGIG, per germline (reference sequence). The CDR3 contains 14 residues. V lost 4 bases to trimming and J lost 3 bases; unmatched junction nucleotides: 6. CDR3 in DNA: TGTGCCTGGAAGGAAGGGGGCCTCAATCAGCCCCAGCATTTT. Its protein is CAWKEGGLNQPQHF.

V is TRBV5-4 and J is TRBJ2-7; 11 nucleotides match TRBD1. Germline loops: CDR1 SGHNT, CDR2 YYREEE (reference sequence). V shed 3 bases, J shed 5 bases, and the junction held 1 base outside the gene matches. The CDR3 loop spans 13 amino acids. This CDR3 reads CASSWTGGNEQYF. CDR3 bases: TGTGCCAGCAGCTGGACAGGGGGCAACGAGCAGTACTTC.

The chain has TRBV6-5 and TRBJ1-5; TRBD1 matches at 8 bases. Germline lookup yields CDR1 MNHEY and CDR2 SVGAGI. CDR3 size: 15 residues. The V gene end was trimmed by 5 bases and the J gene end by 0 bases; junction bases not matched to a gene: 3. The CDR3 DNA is TGTGCCAGCAGTCGGGACAGGAATAGCAATCAGCCCCAGCATTTT. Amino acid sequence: CASSRDRNSNQPQHF.

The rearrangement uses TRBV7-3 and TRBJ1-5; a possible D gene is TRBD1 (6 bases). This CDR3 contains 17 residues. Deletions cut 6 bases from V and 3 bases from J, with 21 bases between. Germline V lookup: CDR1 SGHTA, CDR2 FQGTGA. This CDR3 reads CASSRYHGGPDNQPQHF. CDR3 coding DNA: TGTGCCAGCAGTCGCTACCACGGGGGGCCGGACAATCAGCCCCAGCATTTT.

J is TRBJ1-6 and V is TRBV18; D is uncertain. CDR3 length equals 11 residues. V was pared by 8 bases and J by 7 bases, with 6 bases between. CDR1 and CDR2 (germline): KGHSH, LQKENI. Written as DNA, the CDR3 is TGTGCCAGCGCGGGAAATTCACCCCTCCACTTT. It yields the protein CASAGNSPLHF.